This entry is about one T cell receptor (beta chain). Its cognate antigen is unknown. The data derive from a study of prognosis after radiotherapy for stage I lung cancer. Study summary: There were about 13 patients with newly diagnosed primary stage I lung tumors and a few patients with oligometastatic NSCLC after surgical resection of the primary tumor. Several patients receiving radiotherapy then developed distant metastases (median about seven months), with more than 14 showing no significant progression. Squamous cell carcinoma affected six or seven patients, adenocarcinoma about 12.

Multiplex PCR, run in two rounds, amplified TCR beta CDR3 from genomic DNA. It was primers specific to each TRBV and TRBJ gene that first-round PCR used. TCRdb processed the multiplex PCR reads anew with MiXCR; each CDR3 protein has one entry. The top ten hold about 33% of the sample, which has under 25,000 distinct CDR3 sequences, over 45% seen once. Study results and limitations: Tumor specificity was not determined for the expanded TCR clones.

The CDR3 loop spans 14 amino acids. Deletions cut 4 bases from V and 1 base from J, with 8 bases between. CDR1 is SGDLS and CDR2 is YYNGEE in the germline V gene. The J gene is TRBJ2-2, the V gene TRBV9; D is perhaps TRBD1 or TRBD2 (5 bases each). This TCR was recovered from a donor over 45 with non-small cell lung cancer. Specimen: PBMCs, collected before or after stereotactic body radiation therapy (not recorded which). The CDR3 reads CASSWDGNTGELFF. DNA for the CDR3: TGTGCCAGCAGCTGGGACGGGAACACCGGGGAGCTGTTTTTT.